What follows is one T cell receptor (beta chain) and its context. As yet, its antigen is unknown. This entry is derived from a study of T cell responses to AZD1222 COVID-19 vaccine. Study results and limitations: White British donors predominated, females outnumbered males, and clonal diversity was possibly underestimated. Targeting of unmutated variant regions was reportedly seen in nearly half of spike-specific TCRs.

Only in-frame clones appear in the TCRdb table, and some are missing; sequencing was by immunoSEQ multiplex PCR. Among 85,000 to 130,000 clones listed, more than 75% were seen once. Sample: peripheral blood, taken on day 0 of AZD1222 vaccination. The source of this sequence is an adult in good health.

CDR3 protein: CASSPSRAEPNQPQHF. The CDR3 nucleotides are TGTGCCAGCAGTCCCTCTAGGGCTGAGCCCAATCAGCCCCAGCATTTT. The rearrangement uses TRBV6-6 and TRBJ1-5; D gene uncertain. Germline V lookup: CDR1 MNHNY, CDR2 SVGAGI (reference sequence). Trimming took off 5 bases at V and 3 bases at J, with 17 bases between the two ends. The length of the CDR3 is 16 residues.